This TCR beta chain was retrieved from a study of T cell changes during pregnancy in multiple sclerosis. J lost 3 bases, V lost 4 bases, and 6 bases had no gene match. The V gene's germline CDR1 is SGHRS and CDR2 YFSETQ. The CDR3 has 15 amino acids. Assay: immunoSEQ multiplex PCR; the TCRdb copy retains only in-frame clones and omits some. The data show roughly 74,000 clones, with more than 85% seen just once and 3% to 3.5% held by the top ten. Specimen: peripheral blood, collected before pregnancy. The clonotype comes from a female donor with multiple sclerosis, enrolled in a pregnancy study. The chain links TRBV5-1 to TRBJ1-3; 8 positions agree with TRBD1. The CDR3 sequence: CASSTRTGYGNTIYF. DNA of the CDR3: TGCGCCAGCAGCACTAGGACAGGGTATGGAAACACCATATATTTT.